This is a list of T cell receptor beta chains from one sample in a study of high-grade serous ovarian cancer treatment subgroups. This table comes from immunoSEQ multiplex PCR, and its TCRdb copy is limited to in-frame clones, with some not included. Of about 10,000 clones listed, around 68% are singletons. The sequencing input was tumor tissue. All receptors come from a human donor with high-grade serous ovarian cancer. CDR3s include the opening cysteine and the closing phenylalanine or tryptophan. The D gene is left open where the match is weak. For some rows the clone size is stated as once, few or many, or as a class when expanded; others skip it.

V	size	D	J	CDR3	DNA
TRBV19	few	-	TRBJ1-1	CASSIGVMNTEAFF	TGTGCCAGTAGTATTGGGGTCATGAACACTGAAGCTTTCTTT
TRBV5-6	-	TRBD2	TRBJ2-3	CASSLFGTSGLSTDTQYF	TGTGCCAGCAGCTTGTTTGGGACTAGCGGGTTGAGCACAGATACGCAGTATTTT
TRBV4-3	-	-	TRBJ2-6	CASSLRPSGANVLTF	TGCGCCAGCAGCTTGAGGCCCTCTGGGGCCAACGTCCTGACTTTC
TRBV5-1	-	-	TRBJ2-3	CASSLDGTQGRTDTQYF	TGCGCCAGCAGCTTGGATGGGACCCAGGGCCGAACAGATACGCAGTATTTT
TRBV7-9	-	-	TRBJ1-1	CASSLGQPNTEAFF	TGTGCCAGCAGCTTAGGCCAGCCGAACACTGAAGCTTTCTTT
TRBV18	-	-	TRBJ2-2	CASSPPQGRSTGELFF	TGTGCCAGCTCACCACCACAGGGTCGGAGCACCGGGGAGCTGTTTTTT
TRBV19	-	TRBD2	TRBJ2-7	CASSITGGAYEQYF	TGTGCCAGTAGTATAACGGGGGGGGCCTACGAGCAGTACTTC
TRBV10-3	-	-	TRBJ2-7	CAISEFPETYEQYF	TGTGCCATCAGTGAGTTCCCAGAAACCTACGAGCAGTACTTC
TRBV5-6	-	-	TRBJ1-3	CASSSPGFSGNTIYF	TGTGCCAGCAGCTCACCGGGGTTCTCTGGAAACACCATATATTTT
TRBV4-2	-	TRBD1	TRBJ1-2	CASSQVQQGMGGYTF	TGTGCCAGCAGCCAAGTCCAACAGGGGATGGGTGGCTACACCTTC
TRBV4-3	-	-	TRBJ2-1	CASSPEPGYNEQFF	TGCGCCAGCAGCCCCGAACCTGGCTACAATGAGCAGTTCTTC
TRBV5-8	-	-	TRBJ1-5	CASEEYHSNQPQHF	TGTGCCAGCGAGGAGTACCATAGCAATCAGCCCCAGCATTTT
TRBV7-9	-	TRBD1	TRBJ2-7	CASSLVTGAYEQYF	TGTGCCAGCAGCTTAGTGACAGGGGCCTACGAGCAGTACTTC
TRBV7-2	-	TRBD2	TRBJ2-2	CASSRRVAGGPNTGELFF	TGTGCCAGCAGCCGCCGTGTAGCGGGAGGGCCTAACACCGGGGAGCTGTTTTTT
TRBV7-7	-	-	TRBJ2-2	CASSRGPGADTGELFF	TGTGCTAGCAGCCGCGGACCGGGGGCGGACACCGGGGAGCTGTTTTTT
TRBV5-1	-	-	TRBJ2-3	CASSLRDTQYF	TGCGCCAGCAGCTTGCGAGATACGCAGTATTTT
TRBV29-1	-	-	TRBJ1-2	CSVLWSNLHGHGYTF	TGCAGCGTTCTGTGGTCCAACCTTCATGGGCATGGCTACACCTTC
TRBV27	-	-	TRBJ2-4	CASSLEGNIQYF	TGTGCCAGCAGTTTAGAGGGGAACATTCAGTACTTC
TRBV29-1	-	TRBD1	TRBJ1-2	CSVRDRDNYGYTF	TGCAGCGTGCGGGACAGGGATAACTATGGCTACACCTTC
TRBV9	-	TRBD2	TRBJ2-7	CASSVGLAGAYEQYF	TGTGCCAGCAGCGTAGGGCTAGCGGGAGCGTACGAGCAGTACTTC
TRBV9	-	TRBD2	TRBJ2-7	CASSLGGSYSYEQYF	TGTGCCAGCAGCCTGGGGGGGTCTTACTCCTACGAGCAGTACTTC
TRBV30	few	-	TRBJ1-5	CACSTQARSNQPQHF	TGTGCCTGCTCTACGCAGGCGAGGAGCAATCAGCCCCAGCATTTT
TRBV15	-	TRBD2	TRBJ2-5	CATSRGKRLADQETQYF	TGTGCCACCAGCAGAGGGAAAAGACTAGCGGACCAAGAGACCCAGTACTTC
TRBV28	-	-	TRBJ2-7	CASSMGLHYEQYF	TGTGCCAGCAGTATGGGACTGCACTACGAGCAGTACTTC
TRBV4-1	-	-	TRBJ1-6	CASSHEMRVINSPLHF	TGCGCCAGCAGCCATGAAATGAGGGTCATCAATTCACCCCTCCACTTT
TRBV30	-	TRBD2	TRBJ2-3	CAWSVASGSTDTQYF	TGTGCCTGGAGTGTGGCTAGCGGGAGCACAGATACGCAGTATTTT
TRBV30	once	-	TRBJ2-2	CAWSRIGGRSPGELFF	TGTGCCTGGAGTCGGATTGGGGGGAGGTCCCCCGGGGAGCTGTTTTTT
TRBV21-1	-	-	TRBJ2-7	CASSKKTLAGALEQYF	TGTGCCAGCAGCAAAAAGACCTTAGCGGGAGCGCTTGAGCAGTACTTC
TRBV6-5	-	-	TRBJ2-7	CASSYSWTAPYEQYF	TGTGCCAGCAGTTACTCGTGGACAGCTCCCTACGAGCAGTACTTC
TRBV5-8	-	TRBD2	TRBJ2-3	CASSPAATSGSPDTQYF	TGTGCCAGCAGCCCAGCGGCGACTAGCGGGAGCCCAGATACGCAGTATTTT
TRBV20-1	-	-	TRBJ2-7	CSAPGAHEQYF	TGCAGTGCTCCCGGTGCCCACGAGCAGTACTTC
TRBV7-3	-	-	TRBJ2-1	CASSPFRGSYNEQFF	TGTGCCAGCAGCCCTTTTAGAGGATCCTACAATGAGCAGTTCTTC
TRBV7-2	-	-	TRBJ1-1	CASSDPNSREAFF	TGTGCCAGCAGCGACCCCAACTCCCGAGAAGCTTTCTTT
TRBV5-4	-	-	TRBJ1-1	CARKQGCTEAFF	TGTGCCAGGAAACAGGGTTGCACTGAAGCTTTCTTT
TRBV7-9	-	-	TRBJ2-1	CASSLEPGLGGPYNEQFF	TGTGCCAGCAGCTTAGAGCCAGGCCTCGGAGGGCCCTACAATGAGCAGTTCTTC
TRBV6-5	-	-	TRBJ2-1	CASSYSPGSGSEQFF	TGTGCCAGCAGTTATTCCCCGGGGTCGGGGAGTGAGCAGTTCTTC
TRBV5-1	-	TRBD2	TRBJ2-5	CASSLEGLAEETQYF	TGCGCCAGCAGCTTGGAGGGACTAGCGGAAGAGACCCAGTACTTC
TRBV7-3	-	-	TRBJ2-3	CASSAWELGSGTDTQYF	TGTGCCAGCAGCGCCTGGGAATTGGGCAGTGGCACAGATACGCAGTATTTT
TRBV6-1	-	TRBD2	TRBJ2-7	CASRKDWGSGYEQYF	TGTGCCAGCAGAAAAGACTGGGGTAGCGGGTACGAGCAGTACTTC
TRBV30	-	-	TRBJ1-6	CAWSTAEPLHF	TGTGCCTGGTCGACAGCGGAACCCCTCCACTTT
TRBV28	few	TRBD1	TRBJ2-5	CASSLAGGDQETQYF	TGTGCCAGCAGTTTGGCAGGGGGCGACCAAGAGACCCAGTACTTC
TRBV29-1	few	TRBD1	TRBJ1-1	CSVVGQVNTEAFF	TGCAGCGTTGTGGGACAGGTTAACACTGAAGCTTTCTTT
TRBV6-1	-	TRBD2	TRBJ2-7	CASSEELRAGSLAGRREQYF	TGTGCCAGCAGTGAAGAGCTAAGAGCAGGCTCACTAGCGGGCCGTCGTGAGCAGTACTTC
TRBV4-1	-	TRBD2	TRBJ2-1	CASSQILPTSGSLNEQFF	TGCGCCAGCAGCCAAATATTACCGACTAGCGGGAGTTTGAATGAGCAGTTCTTC
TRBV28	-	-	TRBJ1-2	CASSFFSGARLGYTF	TGTGCCAGCAGTTTTTTTTCCGGGGCCCGTCTTGGCTACACCTTC
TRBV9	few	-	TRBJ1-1	CASSVFGEGEAFF	TGTGCCAGCAGCGTATTTGGGGAGGGTGAAGCTTTCTTT
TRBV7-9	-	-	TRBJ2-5	CASSGIGGETQYF	TGTGCCAGCAGCGGAATAGGGGGGGAGACCCAGTACTTC
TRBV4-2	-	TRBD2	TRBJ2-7	CASSHPTSGDTYLEQYF	TGTGCCAGCAGCCACCCGACTAGCGGGGATACCTACTTGGAGCAGTACTTC
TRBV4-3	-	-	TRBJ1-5	CASSQEVGQPQHF	TGCGCCAGCAGCCAAGAGGTGGGGCAGCCCCAGCATTTT
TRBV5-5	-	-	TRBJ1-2	CASSPGDGALTNYGYTF	TGTGCCAGCAGCCCGGGGGACGGCGCATTAACTAACTATGGCTACACCTTC
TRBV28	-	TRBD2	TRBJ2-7	CASSLPSGAPYYEQYF	TGTGCCAGCAGCCTCCCCAGCGGGGCCCCGTACTACGAGCAGTACTTC
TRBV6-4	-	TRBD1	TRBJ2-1	CASSDGTGGGNEQFF	TGTGCCAGCAGTGACGGGACAGGGGGCGGGAATGAGCAGTTCTTC
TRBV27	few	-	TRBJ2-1	CASSPTPSFAYNEQFF	TGTGCCAGCAGTCCAACTCCTAGCTTCGCCTACAATGAGCAGTTCTTC
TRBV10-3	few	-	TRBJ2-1	CAIGSPGLYGAIKEQFF	TGTGCCATCGGGTCCCCAGGCTTATATGGCGCAATAAAGGAGCAGTTCTTC
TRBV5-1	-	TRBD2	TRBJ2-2	CASSLLAGGSTGELFF	TGCGCCAGCAGCCTTTTAGCGGGAGGGAGCACCGGGGAGCTGTTTTTT
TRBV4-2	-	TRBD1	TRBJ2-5	CASSRFSFDREETQYF	TGTGCCAGCAGCCGTTTTTCGTTCGACAGGGAAGAGACCCAGTACTTC
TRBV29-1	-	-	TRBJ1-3	CSVEPTAGNTIYF	TGCAGCGTTGAACCGACAGCTGGAAACACCATATATTTT
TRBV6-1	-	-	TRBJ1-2	CASRPPQGGYTF	TGTGCCAGCAGACCCCCCCAGGGAGGCTACACCTTC
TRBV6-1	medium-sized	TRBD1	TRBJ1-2	CASSNHRGRSNGYTF	TGTGCCAGCAGTAATCACAGGGGGCGGTCTAATGGCTACACCTTC
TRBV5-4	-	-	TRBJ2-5	CASSLAGVGETQYF	TGTGCCAGCAGCTTGGCGGGAGTGGGAGAGACCCAGTACTTC